This section outlines one TCR beta chain sequence together with its context. What it binds is not known. Germline V gene data show CDR1 as SNHLY and CDR2 as FYNNEI. CDR3 length equals 17 residues. Losses at the gene ends were 6 bases for V and 0 bases for J; bases not matched to a gene: 13. This PCR relied on a set of 60 Vbeta primers and 13 Jbeta primers. The assay was immunoSEQ multiplex PCR, and TCRdb's table has in-frame clones only and misses some. The repertoire consists of some 140,000 clones, with more than 75% occurring once and the leading ten covering roughly 5.5%. The data belong to a study of cytomegalovirus exposure and HLA in healthy donors. Looking at the study overall: HLA-typed donors were the source of about 85 million unique TCRs, which an early data release held. Study results and caveats: The sole available immune exposure information was CMV serostatus. The authors later found most CMV-associated TCR beta chains appeared HLA-restricted. Whilst most TCR sequences proved rare, a subset of public TCRs occurred across many donors.

The specimen was PBMCs. This TCR came from a woman aged 40 to 55 in good health and CMV-seropositive. The V call is TRBV2, the J call TRBJ2-7, with 8 positions matching TRBD1. The CDR3 DNA follows: TGTGCCAGCAGGGGACAGGATCTAGCGCGGAGCTCCTACGAGCAGTACTTC. This translates into CASRGQDLARSSYEQYF.